Shown below are 7 T cell receptor beta chains from a single sample sequenced in a study of CD8+ T cells in alopecia areata. Isolated RNA was reverse transcribed into cDNA used as the sequencing template. Some clones are missing from TCRdb's copy, which holds only in-frame ones; the method was immunoSEQ multiplex PCR. This table has about 180,000 clones, roughly 50% appearing once. Indicated treatment: oral pan-JAK inhibitor, 5-10 mg twice daily. The sequences come from CD4+ T cells sorted from blood, collected between weeks 55 and 70, from a patient treated with tofacitinib. The source of these receptors is a human donor with alopecia areata.

The gene calls are TRBV29-1 and TRBJ2-1, with unresolved D. Germline CDR1 SQVTM, CDR2 ANQGSEA. Deletions cut 1 base from V and 7 bases from J, with 11 bases between. CDR3 size: 13 residues. The CDR3 here is CSVEARISNEQFF. CDR3 in DNA: TGCAGCGTTGAAGCCCGTATCAGTAATGAGCAGTTCTTC.

The chain uses TRBV27 and TRBJ2-5; a weak D match, TRBD1 (6 bases). Between the trimmed V and J ends, which lost 2 bases and 3 bases, there was a span of 10 bases. In germline, CDR1 is MNHEY, CDR2 SMNVEV (reference sequence). There are 14 residues in the CDR3. Here the CDR3 DNA reads TGTGCCAGCAGTTTAAGCAGGGGCAAAGAGACCCAGTACTTC. Its protein product is CASSLSRGKETQYF.

This clone has more than one count but fewer than ten. The chain recombines TRBV2 with TRBJ1-6, with 7 bases fitting TRBD1. J gave up 2 bases and V 7 bases, and 8 bases lay outside the gene matches. This CDR3 has 16 residues. The germline V gene encodes CDR1 SNHLY and CDR2 FYNNEI. The chain's CDR3 is CASTLDRVAYNSPLHF. The CDR3 coding sequence is TGTGCCAGCACATTAGACAGGGTGGCCTATAATTCACCCCTCCACTTT.

For this clone: A junction boundary mismatches the germline segment, possibly from a read error. This chain joins TRBV5-6 and TRBJ2-5; 7 nucleotides agree with TRBD1. The CDR3 runs 15 residues. CDR1 and CDR2 from the germline V gene are SGHDT and YYEEEE. CDR3 in DNA: TGTGCCAGCAGCTCCGTAACAGGGGACCAGGAGACCCAGTACTTC. It translates to CASSSVTGDQETQYF.

The chain joins TRBV5-1 to TRBJ2-7; 7 bases are a match to TRBD1. The germline CDR1 and CDR2 sequences are SGHRS and YFSETQ. The CDR3 runs to 12 residues. V gave up 5 bases and J gave up 6 bases; unmatched junction bases: 5. The CDR3 spells CASSLQGREQYF. The CDR3 DNA reads TGCGCCAGCAGTTTACAGGGGCGCGAGCAGTACTTC.

This clone has a handful of counts. The chain couples TRBV29-1 to TRBJ2-5; D is undetermined. Trimming pared 4 bases from V and 0 bases from J, leaving 21 bases between. The CDR3 is 17 amino acids. The V gene's germline CDR1 is SQVTM and CDR2 ANQGSEA. This chain's CDR3 is CSVVRADRKMNQETQYF. The CDR3 DNA is TGCAGCGTTGTAAGGGCAGATAGGAAGATGAACCAAGAGACCCAGTACTTC.

A few counts support this clone. This rearrangement joins TRBV4-1 to TRBJ1-5, with D uncertain. V lost 1 base and J 1 base, leaving 17 bases between the germline ends. This CDR3 comprises 18 residues. Germline values: CDR1 MGHRA, CDR2 YSYEKL. The CDR3 coding sequence is TGCGCCAGCAGCCAAGTACGTGGGGTGGCAGCAAGCAATCAGCCCCAGCATTTT. Translation gives CASSQVRGVAASNQPQHF.